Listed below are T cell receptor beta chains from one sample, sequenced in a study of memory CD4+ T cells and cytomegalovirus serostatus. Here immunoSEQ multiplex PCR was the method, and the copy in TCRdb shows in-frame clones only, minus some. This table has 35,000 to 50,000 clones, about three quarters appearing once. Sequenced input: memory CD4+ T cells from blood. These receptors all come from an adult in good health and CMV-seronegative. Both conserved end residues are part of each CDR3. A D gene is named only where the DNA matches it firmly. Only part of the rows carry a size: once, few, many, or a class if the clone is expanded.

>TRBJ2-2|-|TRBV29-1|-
TGCAGCGTCCGCGGACCTTACGGGAACACCGGGGAGCTGTTTTTT
CSVRGPYGNTGELFF
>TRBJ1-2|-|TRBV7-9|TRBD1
TGTGCCAGCGGGGACAGAAAAAGCTATGGCTACACCTTC
CASGDRKSYGYTF
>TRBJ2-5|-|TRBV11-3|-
TGTGCCAGCAGCTTAGGATCGAGAGAGACCCAGTACTTC
CASSLGSRETQYF
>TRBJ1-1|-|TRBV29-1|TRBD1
TGCAGCGCCAGCCCCACAGGGGGCGACCTGAACACTGAAGCTTTCTTT
CSASPTGGDLNTEAFF
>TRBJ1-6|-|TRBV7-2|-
TGTGCCAGCAGCTTCCGACAGCGACTTAATTCACCCCTCCACTTT
CASSFRQRLNSPLHF
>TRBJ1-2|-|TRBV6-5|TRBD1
TGTGCCAGCAGTGGCTATGGGACAGGGCCCCGTGGCTACACCTTC
CASSGYGTGPRGYTF
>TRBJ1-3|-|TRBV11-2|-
TGTGCCAGCAGCTTAGCTGGCACTACCTCTGGAAACACCATATATTTT
CASSLAGTTSGNTIYF
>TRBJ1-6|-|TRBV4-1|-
TGCGCCAGCAGCCAAGATACTGCCGTATCACGACCTAATTCACCCCTCCACTTT
CASSQDTAVSRPNSPLHF
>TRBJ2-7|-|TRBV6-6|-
TGTGCCAGCAGTACCGAAACTTCTTACGAGCAGTACTTC
CASSTETSYEQYF
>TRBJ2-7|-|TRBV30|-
TGTGCCTGGAGTGTACTGGGGGGGCCATACGAGCAGTACTTC
CAWSVLGGPYEQYF
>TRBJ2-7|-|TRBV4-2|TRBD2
TGTGCCAGCAGCCCCGGGGGGTTAGCGGGGGAGTACGAGCAGTACTTC
CASSPGGLAGEYEQYF
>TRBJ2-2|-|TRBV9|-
TGTGCCAGCAGCGTAGGTCCTCCCACCGGGGAGCTGTTTTTT
CASSVGPPTGELFF
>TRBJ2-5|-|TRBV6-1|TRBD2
TGTGCCCGGGGGCTAGCGGGGGGCTTCCAAGAGACCCAGTACTTC
CARGLAGGFQETQYF
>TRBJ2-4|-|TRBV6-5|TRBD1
TGTGCCAGCAGCCTCCTGGGACAGGGACAAAACATTCAGTACTTC
CASSLLGQGQNIQYF
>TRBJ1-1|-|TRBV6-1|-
TGTGCCAGCAGTAAACTTGGACAGACAAACACTGAAGCTTTCTTT
CASSKLGQTNTEAFF
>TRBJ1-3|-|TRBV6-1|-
TGTGCCAGCCGGAGGCAGGGCGGAAACACCATATATTTT
CASRRQGGNTIYF
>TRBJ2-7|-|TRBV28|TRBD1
TGTGCCAGCAGTTCACCGACAGGGAGCTCCTACGAGCAGTACTTC
CASSSPTGSSYEQYF
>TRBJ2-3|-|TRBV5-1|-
TGCGCCAGCAGCCCCCGGGGGATCGATACTAGCACAGATACGCAGTATTTT
CASSPRGIDTSTDTQYF
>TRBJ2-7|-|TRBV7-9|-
TGTGCCAGCAGCTTCGGTCTGGGCGAGCAGTACTTC
CASSFGLGEQYF
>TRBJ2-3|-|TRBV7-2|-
TGTGCCAGCAGCACTGGGAGTAGAGGCGGCACAGATACGCAGTATTTT
CASSTGSRGGTDTQYF
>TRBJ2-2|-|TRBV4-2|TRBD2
TGTGCCAGCAGCCAGCTCTTAGCGGGGGGGAACACCGGGGAGCTGTTTTTT
CASSQLLAGGNTGELFF
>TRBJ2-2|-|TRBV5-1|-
TGCGCCAGCAGCTTGTGGGGTCCTAAGAACACCGGGGAGCTGTTTTTT
CASSLWGPKNTGELFF
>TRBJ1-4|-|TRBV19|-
TGTGCCACTCGACAGCTTGCAACTAATGAAAAACTGTTTTTT
CATRQLATNEKLFF
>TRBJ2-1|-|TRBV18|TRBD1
TGTGCCAGCTCACCCCTTCGTGGACAGGGTGATCGGAATGAGCAGTTCTTC
CASSPLRGQGDRNEQFF
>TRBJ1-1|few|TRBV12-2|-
TGTGCAAGTTCCATATCACATGGTAGGGGGCGATTCACGAACACTGAAGCTTTCTTT
CASSISHGRGRFTNTEAFF
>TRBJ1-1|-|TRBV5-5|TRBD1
TGTGCCAGCAGCACACGGGACAGCCACACTGAAGCTTTCTTT
CASSTRDSHTEAFF
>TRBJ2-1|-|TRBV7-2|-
TGTGCCAGCAGCCCCGCAGCATATGAGCAGTTCTTC
CASSPAAYEQFF
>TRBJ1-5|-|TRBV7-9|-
TGTGCCAGCAGCAGTTCGACAGCTCGCAATCAGCCCCAGCATTTT
CASSSSTARNQPQHF
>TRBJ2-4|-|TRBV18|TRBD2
TGTGCCAGCTCACCAGGCCTGGCGGGGGGCGCCAAAAACATTCAGTACTTC
CASSPGLAGGAKNIQYF
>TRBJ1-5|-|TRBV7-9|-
TGTGCCAGCAGCTTAACTGGGGCTCAGCCCCAGCATTTT
CASSLTGAQPQHF
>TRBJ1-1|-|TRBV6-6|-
TGTGCCAGCAGTTTGGGACAAATGAACACTGAAGCTTTCTTT
CASSLGQMNTEAFF
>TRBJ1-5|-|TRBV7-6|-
TGTGCCAGCAGCCCGACCAGGGGACCGCAGGCGCCCCAGCATTTT
CASSPTRGPQAPQHF
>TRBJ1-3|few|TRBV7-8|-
TGTGCCAGCAGCTTAGGAGGGTACTCTGGAAACACCATATATTTT
CASSLGGYSGNTIYF
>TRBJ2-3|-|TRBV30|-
TGTGCCTGGAGTCCACCGGCGGGGATCAGGGATACGCAGTATTTT
CAWSPPAGIRDTQYF
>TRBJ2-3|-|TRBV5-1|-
TGCGCCAGCAGCTCCTCCAGGACGGGAGCGGGCACAGATACGCAGTATTTT
CASSSSRTGAGTDTQYF
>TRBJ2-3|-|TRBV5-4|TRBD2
TGTGCCAGCAGCTCGAAGCGGGGGGGCCTGACAGATACGCAGTATTTT
CASSSKRGGLTDTQYF
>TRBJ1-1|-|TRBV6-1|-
TGTGCCAGCACCGGACAGCTAGGAGGGTACACTGAAGCTTTCTTT
CASTGQLGGYTEAFF
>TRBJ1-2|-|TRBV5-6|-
TGTGCCAGCAGCCGGATATCAGGGGAAGAAAGGGGCTACACCTTC
CASSRISGEERGYTF
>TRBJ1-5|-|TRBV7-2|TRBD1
TGTGCCAGCAGCCGCGACAGGGGTAATCAGCCCCAGCATTTT
CASSRDRGNQPQHF
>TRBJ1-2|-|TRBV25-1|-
TGTGCCAGCAGTGAAAGTACCGGGGGGAATTATGGCTACACCTTC
CASSESTGGNYGYTF
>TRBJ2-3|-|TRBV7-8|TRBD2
TGTGCCAGCATCCTGGGGGGACTAGGGATAGTAACAGATACGCAGTATTTT
CASILGGLGIVTDTQYF
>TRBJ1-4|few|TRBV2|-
TGTGCCAGCTGGGGTGAAAAACTGTTTTTT
CASWGEKLFF
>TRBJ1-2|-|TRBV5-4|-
TGTGCCAGCAGCTTGAGGCAGGGGATTAGCTACACCTTC
CASSLRQGISYTF
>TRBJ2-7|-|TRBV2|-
TGTGCCAGCAGTGATTCAGGGTCCCCCGGGCGGTACTTC
CASSDSGSPGRYF
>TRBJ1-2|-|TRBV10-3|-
TGTGCCACCACAAGGGGAGGGGATGGCGGCTACACCTTC
CATTRGGDGGYTF